The 19 T cell receptor beta chains reported below all come from one sample, sequenced in a study of T cells in Graves' hyperthyroidism and ophthalmopathy. TCR beta CDR3 region amplification was performed from RNA transcripts. A first-round RT-PCR of the TCR CDR3 used the HTBI primer set. A single record per CDR3 protein comes from TCRdb applying MiXCR to the multiplex PCR reads. The profile shows 210,000 or so distinct CDR3 sequences, 17% of them singletons. The sequencing input was blood. The receptors come from a man aged 50 to 60 with Graves' hyperthyroidism.

The rearrangement uses TRBV5-8 and TRBJ2-2; D possibly corresponds to TRBD2 (6 bases). This CDR3 region has 13 residues. The V gene's germline CDR1 is SGHTS and CDR2 YDEGEE. Trimming left V 10 bases short and J 4 bases short, with 14 bases between. The CDR3 DNA reads as TGTGCCGGATACAGGAGGGTCACCGGGGAGCTGTTTTTT. Encoded protein: CAGYRRVTGELFF.

The V and J genes are TRBV25-1 and TRBJ2-7; 9 bases are a match to TRBD2. CDR1 and CDR2 from the germline V gene are MGHDK and SYGVNS. V lost 5 bases and J lost 0; bases outside the gene matches: 2. This CDR3 spans 14 amino acids. The CDR3 DNA reads as TGTGCCAGCAGTACGACTAGCGGCTCCTACGAGCAGTACTTC. Encoded protein: CASSTTSGSYEQYF.

This clonotype was recorded many times. The V and J genes are TRBV4-2 and TRBJ2-1; perhaps TRBD2 as D (6 bases). This CDR3 contains 14 residues. V lost 0 bases and J lost 10, with 13 bases in between. The germline CDR1 and CDR2 sequences are LGHNA and YNFKEQ. CDR3 nucleotide sequence: TGTGCCAGCAGCCAAGATGTCTCGGCGGGGGAGCAGTTCTTC. As protein: CASSQDVSAGEQFF.

This clonotype showed up just a few times. This rearrangement joins TRBV4-2 to TRBJ2-5; 8 nucleotides match TRBD1. Per the germline V gene, CDR1 is LGHNA and CDR2 is YNFKEQ. The CDR3 is 15 amino acids. With V trimmed by 1 base and J by 5 bases, 6 bases remained unmatched. CDR3 bases: TGTGCCAGCAGCCAAGTCCCAGGGGGCCTTGAGACCCAGTACTTC. Translated: CASSQVPGGLETQYF.

The DNA for the CDR3 is TGTGCCAGCAGGTTGACAGGGTTCGAGCAGTACTTC. Amino acids: CASRLTGFEQYF. This chain joins TRBV28 and TRBJ2-7, with 7 bases that match TRBD1. Trimming cost V 6 bases and J 6 bases; bases outside gene matches: 5. CDR3 length: 12 residues. CDR1 is MDHEN and CDR2 is SYDVKM in the germline V gene.

The gene calls are TRBV6-1 and TRBJ2-2; D may be TRBD2 (7 bases). V shed 11 bases and J shed 3 bases, with 16 bases lying between them. Germline CDR1 is MNHNS and CDR2 is SASEGT. The CDR3 is 14 amino acids. The CDR3 loop reads CAVKGEGDTGELFF. CDR3 nucleotides: TGTGCCGTAAAAGGGGAGGGGGACACCGGGGAGCTGTTTTTT.

In this sample, this clonotype turned up a few times. The CDR3 reads CASSLRGLRNTGELFF. The CDR3 region has the DNA TGTGCCAGCAGCTTACGCGGACTGAGGAACACCGGGGAGCTGTTTTTT. The chain combines TRBV5-4 with TRBJ2-2, with a weak D call TRBD2 (5 bases). V shed 2 bases and J shed 1 base, with 12 bases lying between them. Germline loops: CDR1 SGHNT, CDR2 YYREEE (reference sequence). The CDR3 totals 16 residues.

The chain links TRBV5-1 to TRBJ2-5; TRBD2 is a possible D gene (6 bases). The CDR3 has 14 amino acids. The germline gives CDR1 SGHRS, CDR2 YFSETQ. V dropped 9 bases and J dropped 4 bases, with 19 bases sitting between them. The CDR3 region has the DNA TGCGCCACCCAGAATCCGGGAGCCCCAGAGACCCAGTACTTC. Protein product: CATQNPGAPETQYF.

The genes are TRBV20-1 and TRBJ2-5; 9 bases align to TRBD1. CDR3 length equals 15 residues. Germline V gene sequence: CDR1 DFQATT, CDR2 SNEGSKA (reference sequence). V lost 0 bases to trimming and J lost 7 bases; unmatched junction nucleotides: 9. This CDR3 is CSARDWSGQGGTQYF. The DNA for the CDR3 is TGCAGTGCTAGAGATTGGTCGGGACAGGGTGGGACCCAGTACTTC.

This clonotype has only a few counts. The chain uses TRBV4-1 and TRBJ2-7, with D possibly matching TRBD1 (6 bases). This CDR3 spans 14 amino acids. Per the germline V gene, CDR1 is MGHRA and CDR2 is YSYEKL. V was cut by 3 bases and J by 3 bases, with 12 bases left in between. The CDR3 region is CASSQIGGYYEQYF. CDR3 sequence (DNA): TGCGCCAGCAGCCAGATAGGGGGATACTACGAGCAGTACTTC.

This clonotype showed up many times. V gene TRBV18 combines with J gene TRBJ2-1; a weak D match, TRBD2 (6 bases). Germline CDR1 is KGHSH and CDR2 is LQKENI. This CDR3 is 14 amino acids long. The ends were cut back, 7 bases at V and 7 bases at J, with 17 bases in the middle. CDR3 amino acids: CASFRTTSLNEQFF. CDR3 sequence (DNA): TGTGCCAGCTTCCGGACGACTAGTTTGAATGAGCAGTTCTTC.

This clonotype was seen many times. This sequence joins TRBV29-1 and TRBJ2-7; TRBD1 agrees at 9 bases. The V segment lost 6 bases and the J segment 0 bases; nucleotides outside the gene matches: 6. CDR1 SQVTM and CDR2 ANQGSEA come from the germline V gene. CDR3 length equals 14 residues. The CDR3 bases are TGCAGCGTCGCTGGGACAGGGCGCTCCTACGAGCAGTACTTC. Its protein is CSVAGTGRSYEQYF.

In this sample, this clonotype turned up many times. The chain links TRBV11-1 to TRBJ1-1; a weak D match, TRBD1 (6 bases). V lost 5 bases and J lost 9, with 13 bases in between. The CDR3 covers 12 residues. CDR1 is SGHAT and CDR2 is FQDESV in the germline V gene (reference sequence). CDR3 nucleotides: TGTGCCAGCAGCGAACGACAGGCCCAAGCTTTCTTT. It yields the protein CASSERQAQAFF. Full variable domain (missing parts from reference TRBV11-1 and TRBJ1-1): EAEVAQSPRYKITEKSQAVAFWCDPISGHATLYWYRQILGQGPELLVQFQDESVVDDSQLPKDRFSAERLKGVDSTLKIQPAELGDSAMYLCASSERQAQAFFGQGTRLTVV.

Ten or more counts support this clonotype. The genes are TRBV3-1 and TRBJ2-7; 9 bases map to TRBD2. The CDR3 length is 16 residues. Trimming cost V 1 base and J 0 bases; bases outside gene matches: 4. Germline CDR1 is LGHDT and CDR2 is YNNKEL (reference sequence). CDR3 nucleotides: TGTGCCAGCAGCCAAGGGGGTAGCGGGAGCTCCTACGAGCAGTACTTC. This codes for CASSQGGSGSSYEQYF.

The chain combines TRBV5-4 with TRBJ1-1; D possibly corresponds to TRBD1 (5 bases). Trimming removed 3 bases from V and 6 bases from J, with 18 bases in between. Germline CDR1 reads SGHNT; CDR2 reads YYREEE (reference sequence). The CDR3 runs 15 residues. The CDR3: CASSSKQYRFSEAFF. The CDR3 nucleotides are TGTGCCAGCAGCTCAAAACAATACAGGTTTTCTGAAGCTTTCTTT.

The chain is built from TRBV20-1 and TRBJ2-3; D is perhaps TRBD1 or TRBD2 (5 bases each). The CDR3 runs 14 residues. Trimming removed 7 bases from V and 4 bases from J, with 18 bases in between. Per the germline V gene, CDR1 is DFQATT and CDR2 is SNEGSKA (reference sequence). CDR3 sequence reads: CSVERGVASDTQYF. Here the CDR3 DNA reads TGCAGTGTAGAGCGAGGGGTTGCATCAGATACGCAGTATTTT.

This sequence joins TRBV5-8 and TRBJ2-7; 7 bases fit TRBD1. Germline V gene data show CDR1 as SGHTS and CDR2 as YDEGEE. The CDR3 is made up of 15 amino acids. V shed 0 bases and J 5 bases; nucleotides not matched to a gene: 8. This CDR3 is CASSLDRGTFHEQYF. CDR3 bases: TGTGCCAGCAGCTTGGACAGGGGAACCTTCCACGAGCAGTACTTC.

This clonotype was seen repeatedly, ten times or more. The chain uses TRBV10-2 and TRBJ1-1; 10 bases agree with TRBD1. The germline V gene has CDR1 WSHSY and CDR2 SAAADI. V lost 7 bases, J lost 1 base, and 9 bases stayed unmatched. The CDR3 is 16 amino acids. In DNA, the CDR3 is TGCGCCAGCACCCCGGGACAGGGGAGAGAGAACACTGAAGCTTTCTTT. Translation: CASTPGQGRENTEAFF.

This clonotype came up many times. The chain links TRBV20-1 to TRBJ2-2, with D perhaps being TRBD1 or TRBD2 (5 bases each). Germline-derived CDR1 and CDR2 are DFQATT and SNEGSKA (reference sequence). This CDR3 is built from 14 residues. Trimming left V 5 bases short and J 6 bases short, with 16 bases between. CDR3 sequence: CSARDRPVPGELFF. CDR3 DNA: TGCAGTGCTCGGGACCGCCCAGTCCCCGGGGAGCTGTTTTTT.